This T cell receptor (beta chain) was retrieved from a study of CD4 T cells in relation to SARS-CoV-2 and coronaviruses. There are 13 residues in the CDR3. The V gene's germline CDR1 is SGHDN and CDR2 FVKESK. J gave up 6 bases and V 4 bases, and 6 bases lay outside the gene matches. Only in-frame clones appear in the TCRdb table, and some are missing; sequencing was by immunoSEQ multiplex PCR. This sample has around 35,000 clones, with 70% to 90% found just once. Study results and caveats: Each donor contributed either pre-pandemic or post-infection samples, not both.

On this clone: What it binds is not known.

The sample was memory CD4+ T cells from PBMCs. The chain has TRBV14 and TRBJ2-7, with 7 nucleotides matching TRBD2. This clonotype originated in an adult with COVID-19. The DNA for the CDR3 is TGTGCCAGCAGCCGGCAACTAGCGATCGAGCAGTACTTC. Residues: CASSRQLAIEQYF.